One and the same sample provided the 13 T cell receptor beta chains below, sequenced in a study of blood T cell repertoires in COVID-19. Assay used: immunoSEQ multiplex PCR; TCRdb lists only in-frame clones, some missing. This table holds a few hundred thousand clones, approximately 88% found once. Sequencing used peripheral blood. The origin of the receptors is a woman aged 40 to 50 who had recovered from COVID-19.

This chain uses TRBV10-3 with TRBJ2-3; D not certain. CDR1 ENHRY and CDR2 SYGVKD come from the germline V gene. The germline V and J ends were trimmed by 2 bases and 1 base, with 10 bases remaining between them. The CDR3 runs to 15 residues. CDR3 nucleotide sequence: TGTGCCATCAGTGAGGCCCGCCGGGGCACAGATACGCAGTATTTT. Translating it yields CAISEARRGTDTQYF.

The J gene is TRBJ1-3, the V gene TRBV7-8; D not resolved. Germline V gene sequence: CDR1 SGHVS, CDR2 FQNEAQ. The germline V and J ends were trimmed by 4 bases and 1 base, with 8 bases remaining between them. This CDR3 comprises 14 residues. The CDR3, as DNA: TGTGCCAGCAGCTCCCCCAGTTCTGGAAACACCATATATTTT. Protein sequence: CASSSPSSGNTIYF. Complete variable domain (other parts from reference TRBV7-8 and TRBJ1-3): GAGVSQSPRYKVAKRGQDVALRCDPISGHVSLFWYQQALGQGPEFLTYFQNEAQLDKSGLPSDRFFAERPEGSVSTLKIQRTQQEDSAVYLCASSSPSSGNTIYFGEGSWLTVV.

The chain links TRBV30 to TRBJ1-1, with 7 bases lining up with TRBD1. There are 11 residues in the CDR3. Unmatched junction bases numbered 4, after V lost 5 bases and J lost 7 bases. The germline CDR1 and CDR2 sequences are GTSNPN and SVGIG (reference sequence). The CDR3 nucleotides are TGTGCCTGGGCCTGGACAGGTGAAGCTTTCTTT. This codes for CAWAWTGEAFF. Full variable domain (missing parts from reference TRBV30 and TRBJ1-1): SQTIHQWPATLVQPVGSPLSLECTVEGTSNPNLYWYRQAAGRGLQLLFYSVGIGQISSEVPQNLSASRPQDRQFILSSKKLLLSDSGFYLCAWAWTGEAFFGQGTRLTVV.

The V call is TRBV3-1 (or the pseudogene TRBV3-2), the J call TRBJ1-2; unclear D gene. Germline values: CDR1 LGHDT, CDR2 YNNKEL (reference sequence). The CDR3 covers 13 residues. V lost 3 bases, J lost 3 bases, and 8 bases lay in between. The CDR3 here is CASSQGRDYGYTF. For the CDR3, the DNA is TGTGCCAGCAGCCAGGGTCGGGACTATGGCTACACCTTC.

The chain recombines TRBV9 with TRBJ2-3; 7 bases line up with TRBD2. V shed 5 bases, J shed 0 bases, and the junction held 9 bases outside the gene matches. Germline V gene data show CDR1 as SGDLS and CDR2 as YYNGEE. The CDR3 extends over 16 amino acids. The CDR3 coding sequence is TGTGCCAGCAGTCGCGGGGGTGCCACGAGCACAGATACGCAGTATTTT. Protein product: CASSRGGATSTDTQYF.

The V and J genes are TRBV11-3 and TRBJ1-6; the match to TRBD1 covers 8 bases. Germline CDR1 SGHNT, CDR2 YENEEA. The ends lost 0 bases at V and 8 bases at J; junction bases unmatched: 6. This CDR3 region has 16 residues. The CDR3 protein is CASSLEYETGDSPLHF. The CDR3 coding sequence is TGTGCCAGCAGCTTAGAGTACGAGACAGGGGATTCACCCCTCCACTTT.

V is TRBV24-1 and J is TRBJ2-3; 8 nucleotides align to TRBD1. The ends lost 3 bases at V and 4 bases at J; junction bases unmatched: 5. CDR1 is KGHDR and CDR2 is SFDVKD in the germline V gene. The CDR3 totals 15 residues. CDR3 DNA: TGTGCCACCAGTGATCGACAGGGGTCGGCAGATACGCAGTATTTT. It yields the protein CATSDRQGSADTQYF.

The chain is built from TRBV19 and TRBJ2-1, with D tentatively TRBD2 (6 bases). The CDR3 contains 13 residues. In germline, CDR1 is LNHDA, CDR2 SQIVND (reference sequence). V lost 5 bases and J lost 4, with 9 bases in between. The CDR3 here is CASSWDFYNEQFF. CDR3 sequence (DNA): TGTGCCAGTAGTTGGGACTTTTACAATGAGCAGTTCTTC.

The V gene is TRBV6-5, the J gene TRBJ2-5, with 11 bases fitting TRBD2. With V trimmed by 0 bases and J by 5 bases, 2 bases remained unmatched. CDR3 size: 15 residues. In germline, CDR1 is MNHEY, CDR2 SVGAGI. CDR3 region: CASSYSLAGGETQYF. The DNA of the CDR3 is TGTGCCAGCAGTTACTCGCTAGCGGGAGGTGAGACCCAGTACTTC.

This chain links TRBV4-1 with TRBJ2-3; TRBD1 agrees at 9 bases. Germline-derived CDR1 and CDR2 are MGHRA and YSYEKL. This CDR3 is 15 amino acids long. The J segment lost 1 base and the V segment lost 4 bases, leaving 3 bases of the junction unmatched. CDR3 loop: CASSRTGGGTDTQYF. The DNA of the CDR3 is TGCGCCAGCAGCCGAACAGGGGGCGGCACAGATACGCAGTATTTT.

In this sample, this clone turned up once. V is TRBV12-3 or TRBV12-4 and J is TRBJ2-7; a possible D gene is TRBD1 (5 bases). The CDR3 consists of 13 residues. The V and J ends lost 5 bases and 1 base respectively, with 9 bases between them. The DNA of the CDR3 is TGTGCCAGCAGTCCGACAGCTTCCTACGAGCAGTACTTC. As protein: CASSPTASYEQYF.

This chain joins TRBV27 and TRBJ1-5, with 9 bases aligning to TRBD1. The J segment lost 6 bases and the V segment lost 5 bases, leaving 8 bases of the junction unmatched. The CDR3 extends over 15 amino acids. Per germline, CDR1 MNHEY and CDR2 SMNVEV (reference sequence). The CDR3 loop reads CASSGTGRGSQPQHF. CDR3 nucleotides: TGTGCCAGCAGTGGGACAGGGAGAGGGAGTCAGCCCCAGCATTTT.

V gene TRBV19 combines with J gene TRBJ1-2, with 9 bases identical to TRBD1. V dropped 6 bases and J dropped 2; count of bases not matched to a gene: 4. Germline loops: CDR1 LNHDA, CDR2 SQIVND (reference sequence). The CDR3 sequence is 14 residues long. The CDR3: CASRPGQGNYGYTF. DNA for the CDR3: TGTGCCAGTAGACCCGGACAGGGGAACTATGGCTACACCTTC.